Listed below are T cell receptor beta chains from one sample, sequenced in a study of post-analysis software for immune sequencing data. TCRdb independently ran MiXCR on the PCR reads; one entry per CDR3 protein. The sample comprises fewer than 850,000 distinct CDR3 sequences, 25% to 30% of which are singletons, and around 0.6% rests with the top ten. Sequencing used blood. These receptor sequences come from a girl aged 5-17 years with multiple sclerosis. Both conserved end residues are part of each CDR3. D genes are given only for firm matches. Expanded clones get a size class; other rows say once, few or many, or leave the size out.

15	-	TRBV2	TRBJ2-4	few	CASRAGPLAKNIQYF	TGTGCCAGCAGAGCAGGTCCACTAGCCAAAAACATTCAGTACTTC
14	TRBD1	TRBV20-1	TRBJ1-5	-	CSASDRVPYQPQHF	TGCAGTGCTTCGGACAGGGTGCCCTATCAGCCCCAGCATTTT
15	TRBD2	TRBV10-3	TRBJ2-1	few	CAISSLAGGRLEQFF	TGTGCCATCAGTTCTCTAGCGGGGGGGCGGCTTGAGCAGTTCTTC
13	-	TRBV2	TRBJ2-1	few	CASSVATYNEQFF	TGTGCCAGCAGTGTAGCAACATACAATGAGCAGTTCTTC
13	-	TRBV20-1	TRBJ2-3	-	CSARVGGTDTQYF	TGCAGTGCTAGAGTTGGGGGGACAGATACGCAGTATTTT
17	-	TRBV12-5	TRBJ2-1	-	CASGIQPWGPSYNEQFF	TGTGCTAGCGGCATCCAACCGTGGGGCCCCTCCTACAATGAGCAGTTCTTC
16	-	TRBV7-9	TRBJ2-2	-	CASSFKGGTDTGELFF	TGTGCCAGCAGCTTTAAAGGCGGGACGGACACCGGGGAGCTGTTTTTT
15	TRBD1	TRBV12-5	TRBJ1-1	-	CASAPVGQGSTEAFF	TGTGCTAGTGCCCCGGTGGGACAGGGAAGTACTGAAGCTTTCTTT
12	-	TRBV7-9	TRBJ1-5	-	CASSLGVGPQHF	TGTGCCAGCAGCTTAGGTGTCGGTCCCCAGCATTTT
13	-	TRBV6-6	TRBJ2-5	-	CASRGGQQETQYF	TGTGCCAGCAGGGGCGGACAGCAAGAGACCCAGTACTTC
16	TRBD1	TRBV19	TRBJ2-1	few	CASSRRREQGSDEQFF	TGTGCCAGTAGTCGACGACGTGAACAGGGGAGCGATGAGCAGTTCTTC
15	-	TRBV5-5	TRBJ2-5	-	CASSVPFRTKETQYF	TGTGCCAGCAGCGTACCTTTTCGGACAAAAGAGACCCAGTACTTC
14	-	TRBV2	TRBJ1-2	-	CASRGGQALGGYTF	TGTGCCAGCAGGGGGGGCCAAGCGTTAGGTGGCTACACCTTC
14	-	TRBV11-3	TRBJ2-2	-	CASSPQRYTGELFF	TGTGCCAGCAGCCCCCAGAGGTACACCGGGGAGCTGTTTTTT
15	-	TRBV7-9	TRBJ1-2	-	CASSNVGGNGYGYTF	TGTGCCAGCAGCAATGTCGGGGGTAATGGCTATGGCTACACCTTC
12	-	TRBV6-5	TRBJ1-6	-	CASSKQFSPPHF	TGTGCCAGCAGTAAACAGTTTTCACCCCCCCACTTT
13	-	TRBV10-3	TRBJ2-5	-	CAASPGGRETQYF	TGTGCCGCCAGTCCGGGGGGCAGGGAGACCCAGTACTTC
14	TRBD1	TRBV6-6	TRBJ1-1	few	CASSQPNDRGEAFF	TGTGCCAGCAGTCAACCGAATGACAGGGGGGAAGCTTTCTTT
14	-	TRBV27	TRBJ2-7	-	CASSLGALSNEQYF	TGTGCCAGCAGTTTAGGGGCTCTGTCTAACGAGCAGTACTTC
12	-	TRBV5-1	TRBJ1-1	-	CASSLGQFEAFF	TGCGCCAGCAGCCTCGGACAGTTTGAAGCTTTCTTT